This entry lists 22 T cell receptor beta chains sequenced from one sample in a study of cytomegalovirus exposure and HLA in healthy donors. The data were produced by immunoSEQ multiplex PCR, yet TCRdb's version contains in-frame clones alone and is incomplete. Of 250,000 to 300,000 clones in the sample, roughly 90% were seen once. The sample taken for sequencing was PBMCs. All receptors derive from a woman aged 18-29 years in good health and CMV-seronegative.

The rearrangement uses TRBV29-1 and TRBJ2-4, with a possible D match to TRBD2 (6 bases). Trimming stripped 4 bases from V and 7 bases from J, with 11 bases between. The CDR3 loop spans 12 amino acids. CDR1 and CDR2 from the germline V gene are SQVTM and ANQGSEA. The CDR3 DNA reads TGCAGCGTTGTCCTGGCGGGGAACATTCAGTACTTC. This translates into CSVVLAGNIQYF.

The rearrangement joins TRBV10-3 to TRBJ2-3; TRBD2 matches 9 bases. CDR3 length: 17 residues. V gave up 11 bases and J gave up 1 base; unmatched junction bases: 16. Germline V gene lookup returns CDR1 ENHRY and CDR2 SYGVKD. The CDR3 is CAVAGSAGGQGTDTQYF. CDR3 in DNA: TGTGCCGTAGCCGGGTCGGCGGGGGGGCAGGGCACAGATACGCAGTATTTT.

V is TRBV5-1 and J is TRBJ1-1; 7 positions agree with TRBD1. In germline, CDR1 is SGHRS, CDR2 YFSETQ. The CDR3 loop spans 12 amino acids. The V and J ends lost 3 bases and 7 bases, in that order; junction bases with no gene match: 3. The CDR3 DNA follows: TGCGCCAGCAGCTATGGACAGGATGAAGCTTTCTTT. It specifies CASSYGQDEAFF. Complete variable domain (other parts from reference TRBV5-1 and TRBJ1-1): KAGVTQTPRYLIKTRGQQVTLSCSPISGHRSVSWYQQTPGQGLQFLFEYFSETQRNKGNFPGRFSGRQFSNSRSEMNVSTLELGDSALYLCASSYGQDEAFFGQGTRLTVV.

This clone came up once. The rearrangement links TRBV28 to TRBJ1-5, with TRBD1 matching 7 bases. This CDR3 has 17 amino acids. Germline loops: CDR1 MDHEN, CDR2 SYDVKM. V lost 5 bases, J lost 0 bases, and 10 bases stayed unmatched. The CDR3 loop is CASSKGQIVTSNQPQHF. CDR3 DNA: TGTGCCAGCAGTAAGGGACAGATAGTTACTAGCAATCAGCCCCAGCATTTT.

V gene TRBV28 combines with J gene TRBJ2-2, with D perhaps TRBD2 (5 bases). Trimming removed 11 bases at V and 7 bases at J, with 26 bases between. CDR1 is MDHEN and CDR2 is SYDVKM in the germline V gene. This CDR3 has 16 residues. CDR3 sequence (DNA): TGTGCCTCCCTATCAGGAGGCTTTACTCGGGGCGGGGAGCTGTTTTTT. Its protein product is CASLSGGFTRGGELFF.

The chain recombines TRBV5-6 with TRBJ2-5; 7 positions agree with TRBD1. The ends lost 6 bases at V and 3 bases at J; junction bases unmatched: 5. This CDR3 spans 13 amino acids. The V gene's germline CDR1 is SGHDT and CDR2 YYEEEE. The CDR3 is CASTKDRKETQYF. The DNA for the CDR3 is TGTGCCAGCACCAAGGACAGGAAAGAGACCCAGTACTTC.

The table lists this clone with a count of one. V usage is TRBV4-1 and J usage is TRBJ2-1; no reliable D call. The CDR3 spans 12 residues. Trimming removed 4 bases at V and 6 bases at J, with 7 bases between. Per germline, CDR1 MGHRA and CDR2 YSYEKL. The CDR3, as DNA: TGCGCCAGCAGCCCACATGGCAATGAGCAGTTCTTC. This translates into CASSPHGNEQFF.

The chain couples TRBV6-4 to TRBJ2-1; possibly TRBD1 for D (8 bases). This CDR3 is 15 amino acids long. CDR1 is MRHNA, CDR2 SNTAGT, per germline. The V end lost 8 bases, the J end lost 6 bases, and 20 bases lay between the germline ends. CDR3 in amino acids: CASSAAGQDTNEQFF. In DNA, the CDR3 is TGTGCCAGCTCGGCAGCGGGACAGGACACCAATGAGCAGTTCTTC.

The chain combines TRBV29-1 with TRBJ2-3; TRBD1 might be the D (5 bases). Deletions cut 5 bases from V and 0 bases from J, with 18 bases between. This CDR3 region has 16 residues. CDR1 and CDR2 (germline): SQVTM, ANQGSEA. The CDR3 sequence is CSVQGHTLTSTDTQYF. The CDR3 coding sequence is TGCAGCGTTCAGGGCCATACTCTAACAAGCACAGATACGCAGTATTTT.

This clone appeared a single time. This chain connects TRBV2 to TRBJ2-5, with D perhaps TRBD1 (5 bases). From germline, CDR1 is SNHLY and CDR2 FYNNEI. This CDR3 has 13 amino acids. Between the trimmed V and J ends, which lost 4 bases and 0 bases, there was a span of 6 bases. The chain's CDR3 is CASSGTYQETQYF. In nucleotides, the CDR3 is TGTGCCAGCAGTGGGACATACCAAGAGACCCAGTACTTC.

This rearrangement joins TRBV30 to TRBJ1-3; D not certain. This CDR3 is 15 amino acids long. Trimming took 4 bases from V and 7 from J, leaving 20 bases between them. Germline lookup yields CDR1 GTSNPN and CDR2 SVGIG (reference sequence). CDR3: CAWTYSSGLGNTIYF. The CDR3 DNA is TGTGCCTGGACTTATTCCTCGGGATTGGGGAACACCATATATTTT.

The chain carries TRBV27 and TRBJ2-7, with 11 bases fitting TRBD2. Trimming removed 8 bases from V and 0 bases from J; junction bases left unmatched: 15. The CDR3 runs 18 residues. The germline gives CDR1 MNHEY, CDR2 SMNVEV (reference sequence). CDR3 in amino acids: CASGRASGGSDRSYEQYF. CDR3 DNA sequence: TGTGCCAGCGGAAGGGCTAGCGGGGGGTCCGACCGCTCCTACGAGCAGTACTTC.

The CDR3 loop is CASSLFRGGQPQHF. CDR3 coding DNA: TGTGCCAGCAGTTTATTTAGGGGCGGTCAGCCCCAGCATTTT. V gene TRBV27 combines with J gene TRBJ1-5; D possibly corresponds to TRBD1 (5 bases). V was shortened by 1 base and J by 6 bases, with 10 bases between the two germline ends. Germline CDR1 and CDR2: MNHEY and SMNVEV (reference sequence). This CDR3 region has 14 residues.

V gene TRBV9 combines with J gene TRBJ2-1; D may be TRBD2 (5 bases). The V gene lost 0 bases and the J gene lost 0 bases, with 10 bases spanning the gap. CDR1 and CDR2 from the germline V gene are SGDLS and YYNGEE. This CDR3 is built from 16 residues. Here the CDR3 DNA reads TGTGCCAGCAGCGTAGGAGGGCTCAGCTCCTACAATGAGCAGTTCTTC. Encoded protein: CASSVGGLSSYNEQFF.

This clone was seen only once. The CDR3 loop reads CATSRIPRTGRDQPQHF. CDR3 sequence (DNA): TGTGCCACCAGCAGAATCCCCAGGACAGGGAGGGATCAGCCCCAGCATTTT. The chain joins TRBV15 to TRBJ1-5, with 8 bases lining up with TRBD1. The germline gives CDR1 LNHNV, CDR2 YYDKDF (reference sequence). The CDR3 runs 17 residues. J was trimmed by 5 bases and V by 2 bases; bases with no gene match: 11.

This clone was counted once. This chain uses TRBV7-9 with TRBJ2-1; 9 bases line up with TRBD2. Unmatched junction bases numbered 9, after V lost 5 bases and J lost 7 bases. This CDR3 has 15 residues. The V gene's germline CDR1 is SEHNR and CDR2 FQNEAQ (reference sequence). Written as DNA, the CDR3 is TGTGCCAGCAGCCAAAGCGGGGGGAGGTATAATGAGCAGTTCTTC. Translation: CASSQSGGRYNEQFF.

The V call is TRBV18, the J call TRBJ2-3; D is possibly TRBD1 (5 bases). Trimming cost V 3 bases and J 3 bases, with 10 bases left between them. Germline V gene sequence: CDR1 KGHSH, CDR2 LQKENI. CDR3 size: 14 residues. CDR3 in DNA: TGTGCCAGCTCACCCATAGGACAAACAGATACGCAGTATTTT. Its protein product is CASSPIGQTDTQYF.

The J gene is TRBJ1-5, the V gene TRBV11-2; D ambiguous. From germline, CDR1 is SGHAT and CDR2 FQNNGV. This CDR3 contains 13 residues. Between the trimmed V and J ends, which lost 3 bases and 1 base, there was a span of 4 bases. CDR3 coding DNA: TGTGCCAGCAGCTTGGAGAGCAATCAGCCCCAGCATTTT. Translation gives CASSLESNQPQHF.

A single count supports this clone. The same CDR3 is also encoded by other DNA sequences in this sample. The CDR3 here is CASSLSGGSYNEQFF. CDR3 in DNA: TGCGCCAGCAGCCTTAGCGGGGGCTCCTACAATGAGCAGTTCTTC. The rearrangement uses TRBV4-1 and TRBJ2-1; 9 bases match TRBD2. This CDR3 is built from 15 residues. Trimming cost V 4 bases and J 0 bases; bases outside gene matches: 1. CDR1 and CDR2 (germline): MGHRA, YSYEKL.

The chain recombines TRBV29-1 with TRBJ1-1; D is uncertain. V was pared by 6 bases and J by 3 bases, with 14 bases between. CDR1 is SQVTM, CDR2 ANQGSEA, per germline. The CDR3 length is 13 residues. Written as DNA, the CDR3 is TGCAGCGTCTCCACACACCAGGACACTGAAGCTTTCTTT. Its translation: CSVSTHQDTEAFF.

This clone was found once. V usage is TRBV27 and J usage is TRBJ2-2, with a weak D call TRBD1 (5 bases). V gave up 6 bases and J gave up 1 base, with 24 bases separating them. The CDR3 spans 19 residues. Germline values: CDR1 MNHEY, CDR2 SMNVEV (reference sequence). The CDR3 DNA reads TGTGCCAGCAGCCCAGAGCGATACAGGACCGCAGGGAACACCGGGGAGCTGTTTTTT. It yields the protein CASSPERYRTAGNTGELFF.

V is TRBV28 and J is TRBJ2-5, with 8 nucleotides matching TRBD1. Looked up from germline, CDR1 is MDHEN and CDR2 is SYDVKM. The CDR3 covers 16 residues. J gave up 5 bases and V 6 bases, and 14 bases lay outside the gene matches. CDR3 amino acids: CASSRQPRGQGETQYF. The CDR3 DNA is TGTGCCAGCAGCCGACAGCCCAGGGGGCAGGGGGAGACCCAGTACTTC.